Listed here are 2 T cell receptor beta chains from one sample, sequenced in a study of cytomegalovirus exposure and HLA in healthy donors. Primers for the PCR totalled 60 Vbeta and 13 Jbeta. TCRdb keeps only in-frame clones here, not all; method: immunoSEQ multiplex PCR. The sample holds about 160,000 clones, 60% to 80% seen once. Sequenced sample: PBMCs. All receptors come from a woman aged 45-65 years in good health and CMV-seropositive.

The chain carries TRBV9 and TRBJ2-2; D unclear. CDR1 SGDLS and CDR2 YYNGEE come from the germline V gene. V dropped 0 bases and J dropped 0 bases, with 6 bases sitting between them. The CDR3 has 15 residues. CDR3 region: CASSVAVTNTGELFF. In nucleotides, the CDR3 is TGTGCCAGCAGCGTAGCAGTGACGAACACCGGGGAGCTGTTTTTT. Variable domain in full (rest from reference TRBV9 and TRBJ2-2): DSGVTQTPKHLITATGQRVTLRCSPRSGDLSVYWYQQSLDQGLQFLIQYYNGEERAKGNILERFSAQQFPDLHSELNLSSLELGDSALYFCASSVAVTNTGELFFGEGSRLTVL.

In DNA, the CDR3 is TGTGCCAGCGTCACATCGGGAGATGAGCAGTTCTTC. It translates to CASVTSGDEQFF. The rearrangement links TRBV28 to TRBJ2-1; tentatively, D is TRBD2 (6 bases). V lost 8 bases to trimming and J lost 8 bases, with 13 bases between them. The CDR3 spans 12 residues. Germline assignment: CDR1 MDHEN and CDR2 SYDVKM.